A single sample is the source of the 3 T cell receptor beta chains below, sequenced in a study of vaccination effects on CD4 cells after COVID-19. Sequencing followed a ViraFEST assay step that expanded antigen-specific CD4+ T cells with viral peptide pools. Cultured cells yielded isolated CD4+ T cells after around 10 days. All study participants received two doses of BNT162b2 or mRNA-1273 vaccine. The assay was immunoSEQ multiplex PCR, and TCRdb's table has in-frame clones only and misses some. The sample lists around 26,000 clones; roughly three quarters were seen once. For these receptors, no antigen is known. Sequenced material: CD4+ T cells from PBMCs cultured with SARS-CoV-2 spike peptides, taken after COVID-19 vaccination. These receptors came from a human donor who received a COVID-19 vaccine.

The CDR3 region is CASSSGIFVDEQFF. DNA of the CDR3: TGTGCCAGCAGTTCAGGGATTTTCGTGGATGAGCAGTTCTTC. The chain couples TRBV6-5 to TRBJ2-1, with D possibly TRBD1 on 5 matching bases. The V end was cut by 4 bases, the J end by 8 bases, with 15 bases between. Germline V lookup: CDR1 MNHEY, CDR2 SVGAGI. The CDR3 is 14 residues long.

J is TRBJ1-1 and V is TRBV12-3 or TRBV12-4; D ambiguous. The V end was cut by 7 bases, the J end by 4 bases, with 13 bases between. This CDR3 is 13 amino acids long. The CDR3 nucleotides are TGTGCCAGCACCAGGTTCCCGCCCACTGAAGCTTTCTTT. Translation gives CASTRFPPTEAFF.

This clone was seen a few times. The chain has TRBV18 and TRBJ2-2; 7 nucleotides line up with TRBD2. CDR3 size: 18 residues. The junction had 12 bases not matched to a gene; V was cut back by 3 bases and J by 2 bases. Germline CDR1 is KGHSH and CDR2 is LQKENI. CDR3 sequence (DNA): TGTGCCAGCTCACCTTTTATATCCCTAGCGGATAACACCGGGGAGCTGTTTTTT. This codes for CASSPFISLADNTGELFF.